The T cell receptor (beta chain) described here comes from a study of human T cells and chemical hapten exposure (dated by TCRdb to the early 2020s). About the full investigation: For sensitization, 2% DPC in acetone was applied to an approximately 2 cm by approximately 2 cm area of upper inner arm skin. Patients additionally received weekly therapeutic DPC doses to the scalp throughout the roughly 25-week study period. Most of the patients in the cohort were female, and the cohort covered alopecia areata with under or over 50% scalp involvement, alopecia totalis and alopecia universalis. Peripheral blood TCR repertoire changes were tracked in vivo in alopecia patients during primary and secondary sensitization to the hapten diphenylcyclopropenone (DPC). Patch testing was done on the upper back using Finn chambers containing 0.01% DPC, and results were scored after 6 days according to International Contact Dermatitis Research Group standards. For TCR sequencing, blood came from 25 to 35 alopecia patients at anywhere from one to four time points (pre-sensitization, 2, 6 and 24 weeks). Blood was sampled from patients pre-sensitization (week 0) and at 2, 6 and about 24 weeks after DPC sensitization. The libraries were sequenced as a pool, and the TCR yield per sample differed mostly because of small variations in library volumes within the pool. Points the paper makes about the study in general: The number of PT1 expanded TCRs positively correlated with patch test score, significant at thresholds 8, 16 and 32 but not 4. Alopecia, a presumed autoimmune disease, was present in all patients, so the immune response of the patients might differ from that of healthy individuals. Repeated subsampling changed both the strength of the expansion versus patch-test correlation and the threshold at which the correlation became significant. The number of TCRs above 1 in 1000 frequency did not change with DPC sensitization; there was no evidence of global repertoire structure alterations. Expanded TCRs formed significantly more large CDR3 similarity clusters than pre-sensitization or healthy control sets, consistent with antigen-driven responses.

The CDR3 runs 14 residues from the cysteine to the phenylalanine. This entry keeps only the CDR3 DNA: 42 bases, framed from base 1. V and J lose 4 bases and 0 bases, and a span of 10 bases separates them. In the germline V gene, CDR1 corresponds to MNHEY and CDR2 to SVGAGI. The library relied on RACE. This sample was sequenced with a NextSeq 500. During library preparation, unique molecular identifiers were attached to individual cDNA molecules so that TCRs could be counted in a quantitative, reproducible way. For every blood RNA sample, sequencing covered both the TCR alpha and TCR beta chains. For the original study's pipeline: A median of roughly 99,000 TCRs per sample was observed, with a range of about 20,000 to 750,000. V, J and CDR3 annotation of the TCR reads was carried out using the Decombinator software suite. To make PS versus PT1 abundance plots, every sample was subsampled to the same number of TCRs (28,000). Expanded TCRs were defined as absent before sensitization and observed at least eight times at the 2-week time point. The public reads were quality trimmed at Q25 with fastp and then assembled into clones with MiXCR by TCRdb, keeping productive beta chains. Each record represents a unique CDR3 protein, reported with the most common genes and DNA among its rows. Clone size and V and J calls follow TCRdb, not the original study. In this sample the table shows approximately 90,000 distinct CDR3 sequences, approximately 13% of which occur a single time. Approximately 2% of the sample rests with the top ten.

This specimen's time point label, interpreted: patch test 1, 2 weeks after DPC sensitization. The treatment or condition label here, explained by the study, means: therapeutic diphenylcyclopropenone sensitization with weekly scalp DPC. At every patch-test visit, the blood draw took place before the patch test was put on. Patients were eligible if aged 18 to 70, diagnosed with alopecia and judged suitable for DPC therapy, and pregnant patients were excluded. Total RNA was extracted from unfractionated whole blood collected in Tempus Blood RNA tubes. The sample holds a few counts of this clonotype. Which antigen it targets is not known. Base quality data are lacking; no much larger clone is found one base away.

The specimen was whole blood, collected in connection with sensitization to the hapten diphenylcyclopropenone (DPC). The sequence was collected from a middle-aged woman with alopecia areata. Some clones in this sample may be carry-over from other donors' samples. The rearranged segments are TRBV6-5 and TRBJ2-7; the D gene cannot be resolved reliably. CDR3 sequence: CASSSDDRSYEQYF. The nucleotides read TGTGCCAGCAGTTCGGATGACCGCTCCTACGAGCAGTACTTC.